Following are 18 T cell receptor beta chains from one sample sequenced in a study of CD8+CD57+ T cells in acquired aplastic anemia. CD8+CD57+ cell expansion had been shown by flow cytometry in patients chosen for sequencing. According to the study, genomic DNA was the template for TCR beta VDJ and CDR3 profiling. TCRdb itself ran the reads through MiXCR, one entry per CDR3 protein. The profile shows roughly 250,000 distinct CDR3 sequences, around 45% of them singletons. The sample comprised sorted CD4+, CD8+, or CD8+CD57+ T cells (not recorded which) from PBMCs. The receptors here all came from a human donor with aplastic anemia.

This chain joins TRBV20-1 and TRBJ2-7; TRBD2 matches 9 bases. Per germline, CDR1 DFQATT and CDR2 SNEGSKA (reference sequence). V was pared by 0 bases and J by 5 bases, with 14 bases of the junction left unmatched. CDR3 size: 17 residues. DNA for the CDR3: TGCAGTGCTAGAGATAGGTTAGCGGGAGCTACCATACACGAGCAGTACTTC. This sequence encodes CSARDRLAGATIHEQYF.

The chain links TRBV15 to TRBJ2-5; no reliable D call. V was pared by 11 bases and J by 2 bases, with 15 bases between. The CDR3 loop spans 13 amino acids. Germline loops: CDR1 LNHNV, CDR2 YYDKDF (reference sequence). CDR3 sequence reads: CASTLSGQETQYF. In DNA, the CDR3 is TGTGCCTCCACTTTGTCAGGACAAGAGACCCAGTACTTC.

This clonotype was observed a few times. The chain recombines TRBV6-5 with TRBJ2-1; TRBD1 matches at 9 bases. The V segment lost 7 bases and the J segment 6 bases; nucleotides outside the gene matches: 10. CDR1 MNHEY and CDR2 SVGAGI come from the germline V gene. The CDR3 has 15 residues. The CDR3 sequence: CASTKLGTGRNEQFF. In nucleotides, the CDR3 is TGTGCCAGCACTAAGCTCGGGACAGGGCGCAATGAGCAGTTCTTC.

The gene calls are TRBV30 and TRBJ1-1, with 7 bases fitting TRBD1. The trim removed 4 bases at V and 4 bases at J, leaving 6 bases unmatched. There are 13 residues in the CDR3. The V gene's germline CDR1 is GTSNPN and CDR2 SVGIG (reference sequence). The CDR3 loop reads CAWKTGLATEAFF. The CDR3 DNA sequence: TGTGCCTGGAAGACAGGGCTGGCCACTGAAGCTTTCTTT.

The CDR3 region has the DNA TGCGCCAGCACCAAGGCGGGGGGCGGACAGCCCCAGCATTTT. Translation: CASTKAGGGQPQHF. The rearrangement joins TRBV10-2 to TRBJ1-5; D perhaps matches TRBD1 (6 bases). This CDR3 region has 14 residues. V was pared by 7 bases and J by 7 bases, with 17 bases between. In germline, CDR1 is WSHSY, CDR2 SAAADI.

The rearrangement uses TRBV25-1 and TRBJ2-7; TRBD1 or TRBD2 may be the D gene (5 bases each). The CDR3 runs 14 residues. Germline V lookup: CDR1 MGHDK, CDR2 SYGVNS. The V end was cut by 5 bases, the J end by 2 bases, with 13 bases between. The CDR3 is CASSLLGEPYEQYF. CDR3 DNA sequence: TGTGCCAGCAGTTTACTGGGGGAGCCCTACGAGCAGTACTTC.

This clonotype was observed at least ten times. The V gene is TRBV4-1, the J gene TRBJ2-7; D not resolved. The ends were cut back, 0 bases at V and 1 base at J, with 10 bases in the middle. The germline gives CDR1 MGHRA, CDR2 YSYEKL. The CDR3 loop spans 15 amino acids. CDR3 nucleotides: TGCGCCAGCAGCCAAGATCGCCCAGCTTCCTACGAGCAGTACTTC. It yields the protein CASSQDRPASYEQYF.

The chain carries TRBV12-3 or TRBV12-4 and TRBJ1-2; TRBD1 might be the D (6 bases). Trimming cost V 11 bases and J 6 bases, with 19 bases left between them. The CDR3 spans 13 residues. The CDR3 protein is CASMGGRGNGYTF. The CDR3 region has the DNA TGTGCCTCAATGGGGGGGCGAGGAAATGGCTACACCTTC.

This clonotype was recorded only once. The chain combines TRBV24-1 with TRBJ1-6, with no clear D. V was shortened by 1 base and J by 6 bases, with 3 bases between the two germline ends. The CDR3 is made up of 13 amino acids. Germline CDR1 is KGHDR and CDR2 is SFDVKD. Here the CDR3 DNA reads TGTGCCACCAGTGATTTCCCTAATTCACCCCTCCACTTT. It encodes CATSDFPNSPLHF.

This clonotype occurred many times. The chain uses TRBV20-1 and TRBJ1-1, with TRBD1 matching over 11 bases. Trimming took 3 bases from V and 5 from J; bases not matched to a gene: 8. Germline-derived CDR1 and CDR2 are DFQATT and SNEGSKA (reference sequence). The CDR3 has 15 amino acids. The CDR3 DNA follows: TGCAGTGCTAGGGCAGGACAGGGGGCTAGGACTGAAGCTTTCTTT. The encoded protein is CSARAGQGARTEAFF.

Concerning this clonotype itself: The junction departs from germline at one end; a sequencing error may be responsible. The V gene is TRBV7-3, the J gene TRBJ1-2; D unclear. Germline CDR1 and CDR2: SGHTA and FQGTGA. CDR3 length: 15 amino acids. CDR3 in amino acids: CASTLERSGNYGYTF. Written as DNA, the CDR3 is TGTGCCAGCACCTTAGAGCGGTCAGGAAACTATGGCTACACCTTC.

This clonotype was seen repeatedly, ten times or more. V usage is TRBV24-1 and J usage is TRBJ2-7; 7 bases fit TRBD1. The CDR3 covers 15 residues. V shed 4 bases, J shed 5 bases, and the junction held 10 bases outside the gene matches. Germline lookup yields CDR1 KGHDR and CDR2 SFDVKD. The CDR3, as DNA: TGTGCCACCAGTGACCTTGACAGGGCCCCCCACGAGCAGTACTTC. Encoded protein: CATSDLDRAPHEQYF.

The V and J genes are TRBV24-1 and TRBJ1-2; TRBD1 is a possible D gene (5 bases). Trimming removed 1 base from V and 8 bases from J, with 10 bases in between. The CDR3 is 13 residues long. The V gene's germline CDR1 is KGHDR and CDR2 SFDVKD. The DNA of the CDR3 is TGTGCCACCAGTGATTTTCGGGGCGCCGGCTACACCTTC. Protein: CATSDFRGAGYTF.

This clonotype was counted many times. The rearrangement joins TRBV10-3 to TRBJ1-1, with D possibly matching TRBD1 (6 bases). This CDR3 has 14 residues. V lost 8 bases to trimming and J lost 5 bases, with 18 bases between them. CDR1 is ENHRY and CDR2 is SYGVKD in the germline V gene. DNA of the CDR3: TGTGCCATCGGGTCTAACAGGGAATTTACTGAAGCTTTCTTT. Translated: CAIGSNREFTEAFF.

The V gene is TRBV6-2 or TRBV6-3, the J gene TRBJ1-5; 7 bases are a match to TRBD1. Germline V gives CDR1 MNHEY, CDR2 SVGEGT. The CDR3 runs 16 residues. V lost 4 bases to trimming and J lost 11 bases; unmatched junction nucleotides: 17. DNA of the CDR3: TGTGCCAGCAGTTGGAAAATCGGGACAGAAGCAAGGACCCAGCATTTT. This sequence encodes CASSWKIGTEARTQHF.

Worth noting for this clonotype: This clone may be a read error of a much larger clone one base away. The chain employs TRBV6-5 and TRBJ2-7, with D possibly being TRBD2 (6 bases). V lost 4 bases and J 6 bases, leaving 13 bases between the germline ends. There are 13 residues in the CDR3. Looked up from germline, CDR1 is MNHEY and CDR2 is SVGAGI. CDR3 bases: TGTGCCAGCAGTTGCTCCGGGGGATTCGAGCAGTACTTC. Its translation is CASSCSGGFEQYF.

This clonotype appeared once. With a much larger clone just one base away, this may be a read error. V and J are TRBV9 and TRBJ1-2; 7 nucleotides match TRBD1. The length of the CDR3 is 12 residues. V shed 3 bases and J 4 bases; nucleotides not matched to a gene: 0. The germline CDR1 and CDR2 sequences are SGDLS and YYNGEE. This chain's CDR3 is CASSAGGYGYTF. In DNA form, the CDR3 reads TGTGCCAGCAGCGCAGGGGGCTATGGCTACACCTTC. The variable domain in full, with the rest retrieved from reference TRBV9 and TRBJ1-2, is DSGVTQTPKHLITATGQRVTLRCSPRSGDLSVYWYQQSLDQGLQFLIQYYNGEERAKGNILERFSAQQFPDLHSELNLSSLELGDSALYFCASSAGGYGYTFGSGTRLTVV.

This clonotype was picked up a small number of times. As DNA, the CDR3 is TGTGCCAGCAGGGAAACCCTACAGGGGGCTTATGGCTACACCTTC. It encodes CASRETLQGAYGYTF. This sequence joins TRBV6-5 and TRBJ1-2; 9 nucleotides match TRBD1. CDR1 is MNHEY, CDR2 SVGAGI, per germline. The CDR3 extends over 15 amino acids. V lost 6 bases to trimming and J lost 5 bases; unmatched junction nucleotides: 10.